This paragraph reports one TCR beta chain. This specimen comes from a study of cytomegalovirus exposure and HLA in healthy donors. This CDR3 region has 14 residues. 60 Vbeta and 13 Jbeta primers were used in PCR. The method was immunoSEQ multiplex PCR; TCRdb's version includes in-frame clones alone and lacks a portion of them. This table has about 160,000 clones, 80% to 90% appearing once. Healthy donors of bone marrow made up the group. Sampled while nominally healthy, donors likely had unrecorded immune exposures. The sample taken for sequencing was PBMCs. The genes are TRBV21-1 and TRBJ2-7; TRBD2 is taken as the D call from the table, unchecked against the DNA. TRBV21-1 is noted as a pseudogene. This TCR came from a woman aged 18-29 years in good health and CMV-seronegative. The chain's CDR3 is CASSVSGTHYEQYF. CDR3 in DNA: TGTGCCAGCAGCGTTAGCGGGACCCATTACGAGCAGTACTTC.